The 32 T cell receptor beta chains reported below all come from one sample, sequenced in a study of blood T cell repertoires in COVID-19. TCRdb's table, derived via immunoSEQ multiplex PCR, lists solely in-frame clones and lacks some. The data show 55,000 to 70,000 clones, more than 75% seen once. The sequenced material came from peripheral blood. The receptors here all came from a woman between 18 and 29 years old with acute or convalescent COVID-19.

The chain employs TRBV6-6 and TRBJ2-3; 10 bases map to TRBD2. Germline V gene lookup returns CDR1 MNHNY and CDR2 SVGAGI (reference sequence). The CDR3 runs 14 residues. V shed 5 bases and J 3 bases; nucleotides not matched to a gene: 2. CDR3 protein: CASSLSGGTDTQYF. Written as DNA, the CDR3 is TGTGCCAGCAGTCTTAGCGGGGGGACAGATACGCAGTATTTT.

The CDR3 loop reads CASSRPGRGGDEQFF. CDR3 bases: TGCGCCAGCAGCCGGCCCGGGCGGGGAGGGGATGAGCAGTTCTTC. The gene calls are TRBV4-1 and TRBJ2-1, with TRBD2 identical over 7 bases. From germline, CDR1 is MGHRA and CDR2 YSYEKL. V lost 4 bases and J lost 8; bases outside the gene matches: 11. The CDR3 has 15 amino acids.

V gene TRBV27 combines with J gene TRBJ2-5, with a possible D match to TRBD2 (6 bases). The CDR3 is 14 amino acids. With 3 bases removed from V and 4 bases from J, the gap between germline ends came to 12 bases. Germline V CDR1 and CDR2: MNHEY, SMNVEV (reference sequence). CDR3 region: CASSFRGGRETQYF. CDR3 coding DNA: TGTGCCAGCAGTTTCCGAGGAGGGAGAGAGACCCAGTACTTC.

The chain couples TRBV3-1 (or the pseudogene TRBV3-2) to TRBJ1-3, with a possible D match to TRBD1 (6 bases). The V and J ends lost 0 bases and 3 bases respectively, with 9 bases between them. The CDR3 covers 15 residues. Germline values: CDR1 LGHDT, CDR2 YNNKEL (reference sequence). The CDR3 region has the DNA TGTGCCAGCAGCCAAGACGGGGGGCTTGGAAACACCATATATTTT. Translating it yields CASSQDGGLGNTIYF.

In its sample, this clone was seen once. The J gene is TRBJ1-2, the V gene TRBV30; D unclear. V was trimmed by 6 bases and J by 8 bases, leaving 13 bases between them. Germline V gene lookup returns CDR1 GTSNPN and CDR2 SVGIG (reference sequence). This CDR3 region has 11 residues. The CDR3 loop is CACPVAGGYTF. The CDR3 region has the DNA TGTGCCTGCCCCGTGGCGGGAGGCTACACCTTC.

This chain joins TRBV7-2 and TRBJ1-1; a weak D match, TRBD1 (5 bases). The CDR3 runs to 15 residues. Germline V lookup: CDR1 SGHTA, CDR2 FQGNSA. Trimming took off 6 bases at V and 1 base at J, with 15 bases between the two ends. Written as DNA, the CDR3 is TGTGCCAGCAGACCAGGCGGGGGGTGGAACACTGAAGCTTTCTTT. It yields the protein CASRPGGGWNTEAFF.

The chain carries TRBV2 and TRBJ2-7, with 11 positions matching TRBD2. The CDR3 sequence is 17 residues long. Germline-derived CDR1 and CDR2 are SNHLY and FYNNEI. V lost 1 base to trimming and J lost 4 bases; unmatched junction nucleotides: 9. CDR3 sequence: CASSEELETSGNYEQYF. The CDR3 nucleotides are TGTGCCAGCAGTGAAGAATTGGAGACTAGCGGGAATTACGAGCAGTACTTC.

V gene TRBV11-2 combines with J gene TRBJ2-1, with D tentatively TRBD2 (5 bases). Germline loops: CDR1 SGHAT, CDR2 FQNNGV. Trimming took off 7 bases at V and 7 bases at J, with 20 bases between the two ends. This CDR3 spans 15 amino acids. The CDR3: CASTLGWEIRNEQFF. For the CDR3, the DNA is TGTGCCAGCACCCTGGGGTGGGAGATCCGAAATGAGCAGTTCTTC.

The rearrangement joins TRBV20-1 to TRBJ2-3; a weak D match, TRBD1 (5 bases). The CDR3 runs to 16 residues. Trimming removed 3 bases from V and 1 base from J, with 17 bases in between. Germline V lookup: CDR1 DFQATT, CDR2 SNEGSKA (reference sequence). CDR3 in amino acids: CSASKGNSKRTDTQYF. The DNA of the CDR3 is TGCAGTGCTAGTAAGGGGAACAGTAAACGCACAGATACGCAGTATTTT.

This clone was detected only a few times. The rearrangement uses TRBV6-5 and TRBJ1-3, with TRBD1 as a possible D gene (5 bases). Trimming removed 8 bases at V and 2 bases at J, with 10 bases between. CDR3 length: 13 amino acids. Germline V gives CDR1 MNHEY, CDR2 SVGAGI. The CDR3 reads CASGRGAGNTIYF. The CDR3, as DNA: TGTGCCAGCGGTAGGGGCGCTGGAAACACCATATATTTT.

The table lists this clone with a count of one. The V and J genes are TRBV12-3 or TRBV12-4 and TRBJ1-1, with D unclear. V was shortened by 1 base and J by 0 bases, with 3 bases between the two germline ends. The CDR3 spans 13 residues. The DNA for the CDR3 is TGTGCCAGCAGTTTAGAGCTGAACACTGAAGCTTTCTTT. Protein product: CASSLELNTEAFF.

V usage is TRBV2 and J usage is TRBJ1-1, with D possibly matching TRBD1 (6 bases). The germline V gene has CDR1 SNHLY and CDR2 FYNNEI. The CDR3 length is 12 residues. V was pared by 11 bases and J by 4 bases, with 14 bases between. The CDR3 DNA reads TGTGCCGGTAAGACAGGCGGCACTGAAGCTTTCTTT. This encodes CAGKTGGTEAFF.

This chain uses TRBV30 with TRBJ1-1, with TRBD1 identical over 7 bases. The germline V gene has CDR1 GTSNPN and CDR2 SVGIG (reference sequence). V trimming: 5 bases; J trimming: 1 base; junction bases outside the gene matches: 4. This CDR3 is built from 13 residues. CDR3: CAWGGDRNTEAFF. CDR3 in DNA: TGTGCCTGGGGAGGGGACAGGAACACTGAAGCTTTCTTT.

This sequence joins TRBV11-3 and TRBJ2-7; D may be TRBD1 (6 bases). The CDR3 length is 14 residues. Germline values: CDR1 SGHNT, CDR2 YENEEA. Deletions cut 5 bases from V and 2 bases from J, with 13 bases between. The CDR3: CASSPPGQPYEQYF. The CDR3 nucleotides read TGTGCCAGCAGCCCCCCTGGACAGCCCTACGAGCAGTACTTC.

In this sample, this clone turned up a few times. The chain is built from TRBV7-2 and TRBJ1-4, with D perhaps TRBD1 (6 bases). The CDR3 covers 15 residues. The V and J ends lost 5 bases and 3 bases respectively, with 13 bases between them. Germline V gene sequence: CDR1 SGHTA, CDR2 FQGNSA. CDR3 in DNA: TGTGCCAGCAGCAAAACAGGGCGGCCTAATGAAAAACTGTTTTTT. It codes for CASSKTGRPNEKLFF.

This clone was recorded once. The chain has TRBV14 and TRBJ2-5, with D unresolved. CDR1 is SGHDN and CDR2 is FVKESK in the germline V gene. V gave up 0 bases and J gave up 5 bases, with 13 bases separating them. This CDR3 is 15 amino acids long. The CDR3 loop reads CASSQDWSPLETQYF. The CDR3 nucleotides are TGTGCCAGCAGCCAAGATTGGAGCCCTCTGGAGACCCAGTACTTC. The whole variable domain, filled in from reference TRBV14 and TRBJ2-5, reads EAGVTQFPSHSVIEKGQTVTLRCDPISGHDNLYWYRRVMGKEIKFLLHFVKESKQDESGMPNNRFLAERTGGTYSTLKVQPAELEDSGVYFCASSQDWSPLETQYFGPGTRLLVL.

The gene calls are TRBV19 and TRBJ1-1, with D unresolved. With 6 bases removed from V and 1 base from J, the gap between germline ends came to 12 bases. Germline V lookup: CDR1 LNHDA, CDR2 SQIVND (reference sequence). The CDR3 is 14 amino acids. The CDR3 nucleotides are TGTGCCAGTAGCCAACAGAGCTCGAACACTGAAGCTTTCTTT. Amino acid sequence: CASSQQSSNTEAFF.

This rearrangement joins TRBV5-1 to TRBJ2-2, with 7 bases matching TRBD1. The V and J ends lost 0 bases and 2 bases, in that order; junction bases with no gene match: 7. The germline V gene has CDR1 SGHRS and CDR2 YFSETQ. The CDR3 is 17 amino acids. CDR3 in amino acids: CASSLVVQGVNTGELFF. CDR3 DNA sequence: TGCGCCAGCAGCTTGGTGGTCCAGGGGGTAAACACCGGGGAGCTGTTTTTT.

The genes are TRBV14 and TRBJ2-1, with 10 bases aligning to TRBD2. V gave up 4 bases and J gave up 6 bases; unmatched junction bases: 9. This CDR3 has 16 residues. From germline, CDR1 is SGHDN and CDR2 FVKESK. The CDR3 nucleotides are TGTGCCAGCAGCCGACTCAGCGGGAGGGCCATCAATGAGCAGTTCTTC. It codes for CASSRLSGRAINEQFF.

The rearrangement links TRBV12-3 or TRBV12-4 to TRBJ1-2; D remains ambiguous. The CDR3 extends over 10 amino acids. The CDR3 is CAAGLYGYTF. The CDR3 bases are TGTGCTGCTGGACTCTATGGCTACACCTTC.

The V gene is TRBV13, the J gene TRBJ1-1; the D is unclear. Trimming took 6 bases from V and 2 from J, leaving 13 bases between them. The CDR3 is made up of 14 amino acids. CDR1 is PRHDT and CDR2 is FYEKMQ in the germline V gene (reference sequence). CDR3 in amino acids: CASRVKQPNTEAFF. The DNA for the CDR3 is TGTGCCAGCAGGGTGAAACAGCCAAACACTGAAGCTTTCTTT.

The chain carries TRBV5-1 and TRBJ2-7, with D hard to call. Germline assignment: CDR1 SGHRS and CDR2 YFSETQ. The CDR3 has 15 amino acids. With 0 bases removed from V and 4 bases from J, the gap between germline ends came to 14 bases. Here the CDR3 reads CASSLGPGRDYEQYF. CDR3 bases: TGCGCCAGCAGCTTGGGACCAGGCCGTGATTACGAGCAGTACTTC.

CDR3 region: CASSEDRGNTEAFF. The CDR3 nucleotides read TGTGCCAGCTCAGAGGACAGGGGGAACACTGAAGCTTTCTTT. The rearrangement links TRBV18 to TRBJ1-1; 9 bases agree with TRBD1. The CDR3 extends over 14 amino acids. Unmatched junction bases numbered 2, after V lost 5 bases and J lost 1 base. Per the germline V gene, CDR1 is KGHSH and CDR2 is LQKENI.

The chain couples TRBV3-1 (or the pseudogene TRBV3-2) to TRBJ2-5; tentatively, D is TRBD1 (6 bases). This CDR3 is built from 17 residues. Germline V gives CDR1 LGHDT, CDR2 YNNKEL (reference sequence). Between the trimmed V and J ends, which lost 0 bases and 5 bases, there was a span of 19 bases. CDR3 residues: CASSQDLLRGLAETQYF. The CDR3 DNA reads as TGTGCCAGCAGCCAAGATCTCCTCAGGGGCTTAGCGGAGACCCAGTACTTC.

CDR3 in amino acids: CATRRTSNQPQHF. The CDR3 DNA is TGTGCCACTCGGCGGACAAGCAATCAGCCCCAGCATTTT. V gene TRBV10-3 combines with J gene TRBJ1-5; D may be TRBD1 (5 bases). CDR1 and CDR2 (germline): ENHRY, SYGVKD. The CDR3 length is 13 residues. V shed 10 bases and J shed 1 base, with 11 bases lying between them.

This clone was detected only once. This rearrangement joins TRBV3-1 (or the pseudogene TRBV3-2) to TRBJ1-4; 7 nucleotides line up with TRBD1. Per germline, CDR1 LGHDT and CDR2 YNNKEL (reference sequence). CDR3 length: 17 amino acids. V was pared by 0 bases and J by 5 bases, with 9 bases of the junction left unmatched. The CDR3 region has the DNA TGTGCCAGCAGCCAAGATCTCGGGGGACAGATGAATGAAAAACTGTTTTTT. Protein sequence: CASSQDLGGQMNEKLFF.

J is TRBJ2-5 and V is TRBV2; D not certain. Trimming took 6 bases from V and 5 from J, leaving 19 bases between them. The CDR3 loop spans 15 amino acids. CDR1 and CDR2 from the germline V gene are SNHLY and FYNNEI. CDR3 sequence (DNA): TGTGCCAGCAGACGACGGTGGCTCGTCGGGGAGACCCAGTACTTC. It specifies CASRRRWLVGETQYF.

In its sample, this clone was seen once. This chain joins TRBV30 and TRBJ2-7; possible D gene TRBD2, 6 bases. CDR1 and CDR2 (germline): GTSNPN, SVGIG (reference sequence). The V end lost 0 bases, the J end lost 7 bases, and 13 bases lay between the germline ends. The CDR3 has 13 residues. This CDR3 reads CAWSVGGAREQYF. The DNA for the CDR3 is TGTGCCTGGAGTGTCGGCGGGGCTAGGGAGCAGTACTTC.

The rearrangement links TRBV25-1 to TRBJ2-2, with 7 positions matching TRBD2. Germline values: CDR1 MGHDK, CDR2 SYGVNS. CDR3 size: 16 residues. V was pared by 3 bases and J by 5 bases, with 9 bases of the junction left unmatched. This CDR3 is CASSDVRAGVTGELFF. In nucleotides, the CDR3 is TGTGCCAGCAGTGATGTCAGGGCGGGAGTAACCGGGGAGCTGTTTTTT.

The chain has TRBV5-6 and TRBJ2-3; the D gene is possibly TRBD1 (5 bases). The germline gives CDR1 SGHDT, CDR2 YYEEEE. With 4 bases removed from V and 0 bases from J, the gap between germline ends came to 18 bases. The CDR3 has 17 amino acids. The CDR3 loop is CASSRLDSPSSTDTQYF. For the CDR3, the DNA is TGTGCCAGCAGCAGACTCGACAGTCCTTCTAGCACAGATACGCAGTATTTT.

The rearrangement uses TRBV10-3 and TRBJ2-5, with 10 bases that match TRBD1. There are 15 residues in the CDR3. Germline CDR1 and CDR2: ENHRY and SYGVKD. Trimming removed 5 bases from V and 1 base from J; junction bases left unmatched: 4. CDR3 DNA sequence: TGTGCCATCAGTTTTGACAGGGGGCCCCAAGAGACCCAGTACTTC. It specifies CAISFDRGPQETQYF.

This rearrangement joins TRBV6-6 to TRBJ2-7; a possible D gene is TRBD2 (5 bases). CDR3 length: 12 residues. The germline V gene encodes CDR1 MNHNY and CDR2 SVGAGI (reference sequence). Between the trimmed V and J ends, which lost 5 bases and 4 bases, there was a span of 9 bases. The CDR3 loop is CASSSEGYEQYF. The CDR3 DNA reads TGTGCCAGCAGTAGCGAGGGATACGAGCAGTACTTC.